These 11 T cell receptor beta chains originate from one sample sequenced in a study of PD-1 blockade in classical Hodgkin lymphoma. Profiling relied on immunoSEQ multiplex PCR, and the TCRdb table lists in-frame clones only, not all of them. The table lists 45,000 to 65,000 clones, around 67% of them singletons. Each of the patients experienced relapse following autologous stem cell transplantation, and their brentuximab vedotin exposure differed. This sample comprised peripheral blood mononuclear cells (PBMCs), obtained before the second cycle of nivolumab. The receptors were sampled from a human donor with classical Hodgkin lymphoma.

The genes are TRBV27 and TRBJ2-2; TRBD1 might be the D (6 bases). Germline V gene lookup returns CDR1 MNHEY and CDR2 SMNVEV (reference sequence). This CDR3 spans 13 amino acids. V lost 3 bases and J 5 bases, leaving 7 bases between the germline ends. The CDR3 DNA follows: TGTGCCAGCAGTTTTACAGGGACCGGGGAGCTGTTTTTT. Translated: CASSFTGTGELFF.

The chain uses TRBV6-1 and TRBJ1-4; TRBD1 aligns across 9 bases. The V gene's germline CDR1 is MNHNS and CDR2 SASEGT. The CDR3 has 15 amino acids. The V gene end was trimmed by 3 bases and the J gene end by 8 bases; junction bases not matched to a gene: 7. The CDR3 region has the DNA TGTGCCAGCAGTGAGAGCCGGGACAGGGACGAAAAACTGTTTTTT. Translation: CASSESRDRDEKLFF.

The V and J genes are TRBV18 and TRBJ1-5; perhaps TRBD1 as D (5 bases). Trimming stripped 1 base from V and 0 bases from J, with 7 bases between. Germline assignment: CDR1 KGHSH and CDR2 LQKENI. CDR3 size: 15 residues. The CDR3 region has the DNA TGTGCCAGCTCACCACGGGGGGATAGCAATCAGCCCCAGCATTTT. It yields the protein CASSPRGDSNQPQHF.

The chain combines TRBV9 with TRBJ2-3; weak D call: TRBD1 (5 bases). V was clipped by 4 bases and J by 1 base, with 10 bases between them. Germline assignment: CDR1 SGDLS and CDR2 YYNGEE. This CDR3 region has 14 residues. CDR3 DNA sequence: TGTGCCAGCAGCCCCTGGGGCCGCACAGATACGCAGTATTTT. It codes for CASSPWGRTDTQYF.

This clone was observed once. This chain joins TRBV28 and TRBJ1-2; D not resolved. The CDR3 length is 13 residues. The V gene lost 2 bases and the J gene lost 6 bases, with 10 bases spanning the gap. The germline CDR1 and CDR2 sequences are MDHEN and SYDVKM. The CDR3 sequence: CASSLKGFDGYTF. In DNA, the CDR3 is TGTGCCAGCAGTTTAAAAGGGTTCGATGGCTACACCTTC.

The chain is built from TRBV11-2 and TRBJ2-3; D gene unclear. Per the germline V gene, CDR1 is SGHAT and CDR2 is FQNNGV. CDR3 length equals 13 residues. V lost 3 bases and J lost 2, with 6 bases in between. CDR3 amino acids: CASSLPPTDTQYF. The CDR3 coding sequence is TGTGCCAGCAGCTTGCCCCCCACAGATACGCAGTATTTT. The full variable domain, in which reference TRBV11-2 and TRBJ2-3 provide the parts outside the CDR3, is EAGVAQSPRYKIIEKRQSVAFWCNPISGHATLYWYQQILGQGPKLLIQFQNNGVVDDSQLPKDRFSAERLKGVDSTLKIQPAKLEDSAVYLCASSLPPTDTQYFGPGTRLTVL.

This clone appeared a single time. This chain links TRBV9 with TRBJ1-1; D not certain. Trimming cost V 0 bases and J 3 bases, with 9 bases left between them. Germline values: CDR1 SGDLS, CDR2 YYNGEE. This CDR3 region has 14 residues. CDR3 sequence: CASSVGEGDTEAFF. CDR3 in DNA: TGTGCCAGCAGCGTAGGAGAGGGAGACACTGAAGCTTTCTTT. Looking up the rest from reference TRBV9 and TRBJ1-1 gives the full variable domain: DSGVTQTPKHLITATGQRVTLRCSPRSGDLSVYWYQQSLDQGLQFLIQYYNGEERAKGNILERFSAQQFPDLHSELNLSSLELGDSALYFCASSVGEGDTEAFFGQGTRLTVV.

The V call is TRBV5-5, the J call TRBJ2-5, with TRBD1 matching over 9 bases. Germline trimming cut 0 bases from V and 2 bases from J; bases unmatched to any gene: 5. CDR3 length: 16 amino acids. CDR1 is SGHKS, CDR2 YYEKEE, per germline (reference sequence). The CDR3 spells CASSLGDRVRQETQYF. DNA of the CDR3: TGTGCCAGCAGCTTGGGGGACAGGGTACGTCAAGAGACCCAGTACTTC.

The rearrangement uses TRBV7-9 and TRBJ2-5; D gene uncertain. Trimming removed 5 bases at V and 5 bases at J, with 9 bases between. The CDR3 has 12 residues. The germline V gene has CDR1 SEHNR and CDR2 FQNEAQ (reference sequence). The CDR3: CASSEGWETQYF. The CDR3 nucleotides read TGTGCCAGCAGCGAAGGCTGGGAGACCCAGTACTTC.

This clone has a handful of counts. The chain carries TRBV7-3 and TRBJ2-1; 8 bases line up with TRBD2. This CDR3 contains 16 residues. Germline-derived CDR1 and CDR2 are SGHTA and FQGTGA. V shed 4 bases and J 9 bases; nucleotides not matched to a gene: 14. The CDR3 spells CASSSRTGSGRAEQFF. Here the CDR3 DNA reads TGTGCCAGCAGCTCTAGAACAGGGAGCGGGAGAGCTGAGCAGTTCTTC. Using reference TRBV7-3 and TRBJ2-1 for the parts outside the CDR3, the full variable domain is GAGVSQTPSNKVTEKGKYVELRCDPISGHTALYWYRQSLGQGPEFLIYFQGTGAADDSGLPNDRFFAVRPEGSVSTLKIQRTERGDSAVYLCASSSRTGSGRAEQFFGPGTRLTVL.

This clone was found once. The V call is TRBV19, the J call TRBJ1-2; TRBD1 aligns across 7 bases. V dropped 3 bases and J dropped 6; count of bases not matched to a gene: 10. The CDR3 consists of 15 residues. The V gene's germline CDR1 is LNHDA and CDR2 SQIVND (reference sequence). CDR3 sequence reads: CASSMNTGVVNGYTF. The CDR3 nucleotides are TGTGCCAGTAGTATGAATACAGGGGTCGTAAATGGCTACACCTTC.